Each of the 11 T cell receptor beta chains below was sequenced from the same sample in a study of early stage breast cancer tumors. Only in-frame clones appear in the TCRdb table, and some are missing; sequencing was by immunoSEQ multiplex PCR. This table has fewer than 30,000 clones, about 80% appearing once. The specimen sequenced was blood. The receptors shown here come from a person in their sixties with breast cancer.

V usage is TRBV18 and J usage is TRBJ2-1; no clear D. V was trimmed by 2 bases and J by 0 bases, leaving 11 bases between them. In germline, CDR1 is KGHSH, CDR2 LQKENI. CDR3 length equals 16 residues. This chain's CDR3 is CASSPGSTSSYNEQFF. CDR3 in DNA: TGTGCCAGCTCACCAGGGTCGACAAGCTCCTACAATGAGCAGTTCTTC. Full variable domain (remainder filled in from reference TRBV18 and TRBJ2-1): NAGVMQNPRHLVRRRGQEARLRCSPMKGHSHVYWYRQLPEEGLKFMVYLQKENIIDESGMPKERFSAEFPKEGPSILRIQQVVRGDSAAYFCASSPGSTSSYNEQFFGPGTRLTVL.

This clone was seen a handful of times. The chain recombines TRBV10-2 with TRBJ2-3; 7 bases line up with TRBD1. The V gene end was trimmed by 7 bases and the J gene end by 4 bases; junction bases not matched to a gene: 5. Germline CDR1 reads WSHSY; CDR2 reads SAAADI. The CDR3 runs 13 residues. Written as DNA, the CDR3 is TGCGCCAGCACAAGGGACAGACCAGATACGCAGTATTTT. The encoded protein is CASTRDRPDTQYF.

The V call is TRBV30, the J call TRBJ2-1, with 10 bases fitting TRBD2. Unmatched junction bases numbered 12, after V lost 2 bases and J lost 8 bases. Germline loops: CDR1 GTSNPN, CDR2 SVGIG (reference sequence). There are 16 residues in the CDR3. The CDR3 is CAWSPRWSGRADEQFF. Written as DNA, the CDR3 is TGTGCCTGGAGTCCACGATGGAGCGGGAGGGCGGATGAGCAGTTCTTC.

The chain employs TRBV30 and TRBJ1-1, with a possible D match to TRBD1 (5 bases). The V gene lost 8 bases and the J gene lost 0 bases, with 10 bases spanning the gap. The CDR3 extends over 12 amino acids. The germline CDR1 and CDR2 sequences are GTSNPN and SVGIG (reference sequence). The CDR3 protein is CARGSMNTEAFF. CDR3 sequence (DNA): TGTGCCAGGGGTAGTATGAACACTGAAGCTTTCTTT.

This clone was found once. The genes are TRBV7-3 and TRBJ2-3; 8 bases fit TRBD2. The length of the CDR3 is 13 residues. Germline V gene sequence: CDR1 SGHTA, CDR2 FQGTGA. The CDR3 bases are TGTGTGCCTAGGGGTAGCGGGGAAGATACGCAGTATTTT. Protein: CVPRGSGEDTQYF. Together with reference TRBV7-3 and TRBJ2-3, the CDR3 gives the full variable domain: GAGVSQTPSNKVTEKGKYVELRCDPISGHTALYWYRQSLGQGPEFLIYFQGTGAADDSGLPNDRFFAVRPEGSVSTLKIQRTERGDSAVYLCVPRGSGEDTQYFGPGTRLTVL.

The gene calls are TRBV19 and TRBJ1-1, with D hard to call. The CDR3 runs 12 residues. Trimming shortened V by 0 bases and J by 5 bases, and 4 bases separated the two germline ends. Germline values: CDR1 LNHDA, CDR2 SQIVND (reference sequence). CDR3 sequence (DNA): TGTGCCAGTAGTATAGATCAAACTGAAGCTTTCTTT. Translation gives CASSIDQTEAFF.

The chain carries TRBV19 and TRBJ1-1, with D perhaps matching TRBD1 (5 bases). V was clipped by 4 bases and J by 7 bases, with 13 bases between them. The CDR3 extends over 13 amino acids. The germline V gene encodes CDR1 LNHDA and CDR2 SQIVND (reference sequence). Here the CDR3 reads CASSSQGGGEAFF. The CDR3 nucleotides read TGTGCCAGTAGTAGCCAGGGAGGTGGTGAAGCTTTCTTT.

This clone showed up just once. V is TRBV9 and J is TRBJ2-3; a possible D gene is TRBD1 (6 bases). The CDR3 length is 16 residues. Between the trimmed V and J ends, which lost 2 bases and 0 bases, there was a span of 13 bases. The V gene's germline CDR1 is SGDLS and CDR2 YYNGEE. The CDR3 nucleotides are TGTGCCAGCAGCGTTCTAGGGGGAATTAGCACAGATACGCAGTATTTT. Its translation is CASSVLGGISTDTQYF.

J is TRBJ2-1 and V is TRBV28; D uncertain. Trimming took off 1 base at V and 2 bases at J, with 12 bases between the two ends. Germline V gene data show CDR1 as MDHEN and CDR2 as SYDVKM. CDR3 length: 16 amino acids. The CDR3 nucleotides are TGTGCCAGCAGTTTATTTGCGGAAATCGCCTACAATGAGCAGTTCTTC. Protein: CASSLFAEIAYNEQFF.

The chain has TRBV19 and TRBJ2-2, with D perhaps TRBD1 (6 bases). Trimming removed 6 bases at V and 2 bases at J, with 13 bases between. The CDR3 has 15 amino acids. The germline V gene has CDR1 LNHDA and CDR2 SQIVND (reference sequence). The CDR3 bases are TGTGCCAGTAGGGGGGCAGGGTATAACACCGGGGAGCTGTTTTTT. Translated, it gives CASRGAGYNTGELFF.

The chain joins TRBV5-5 to TRBJ2-7; D not certain. With 4 bases removed from V and 0 bases from J, the gap between germline ends came to 8 bases. The germline CDR1 and CDR2 sequences are SGHKS and YYEKEE (reference sequence). The CDR3 spans 13 residues. DNA of the CDR3: TGTGCCAGCAGCCCGGTGTCCTCCTACGAGCAGTACTTC. Translation gives CASSPVSSYEQYF.